This T cell receptor beta chain was sequenced for a study of T cells after yellow fever vaccination. In this sample, this clonotype turned up many times. Germline and junction disagree at one end, which may indicate a read error. TCRdb re-called the 5' RACE reads through MiXCR, storing one row per CDR3 protein. Of 250,000 or so distinct CDR3 sequences listed, more than 6.5% are singletons. The length of the CDR3 is 13 residues. Germline V gives CDR1 DFQATT, CDR2 SNEGSKA (reference sequence). This chain joins TRBV20-1 and TRBJ2-7; 9 bases fit TRBD2. This clonotype was sampled from a man under 40 who received the YFV17D yellow fever vaccine. The sample was CD4+ T cells sorted from PBMCs, taken on the day of the yellow fever booster vaccination. CDR3 sequence reads: CSVPGLASSEQYF. In nucleotides, the CDR3 is TGCAGTGTCCCGGGACTAGCATCCTCCGAGCAGTACTTC.